What follows are 20 T cell receptor beta chains derived from one specimen sequenced in a study of blood T cell repertoires in COVID-19. Profiled with immunoSEQ multiplex PCR; TCRdb holds only in-frame clones, not every one. The repertoire holds a few hundred thousand clones, with approximately 86% as singletons. The material sequenced was peripheral blood. Source of these receptors: a man older than 75 with acute or convalescent COVID-19.

V is TRBV12-3 or TRBV12-4 and J is TRBJ1-1; tentatively, D is TRBD1 (5 bases). Trimming removed 2 bases from V and 7 bases from J, with 11 bases in between. The CDR3 is 13 residues long. The CDR3, as DNA: TGTGCCAGCAGTTTACAGGGCTTCGGTGAAGCTTTCTTT. Encoded protein: CASSLQGFGEAFF.

This clone was seen a single time. The chain carries TRBV9 and TRBJ2-1; 9 bases line up with TRBD2. V lost 4 bases, J lost 1 base, and 6 bases stayed unmatched. This CDR3 is built from 16 residues. CDR1 SGDLS and CDR2 YYNGEE come from the germline V gene. This CDR3 reads CASSPQAGGSYNEQFF. The CDR3 nucleotides are TGTGCCAGCAGCCCCCAAGCGGGAGGATCCTACAATGAGCAGTTCTTC. The variable domain in full, with the rest retrieved from reference TRBV9 and TRBJ2-1, is DSGVTQTPKHLITATGQRVTLRCSPRSGDLSVYWYQQSLDQGLQFLIQYYNGEERAKGNILERFSAQQFPDLHSELNLSSLELGDSALYFCASSPQAGGSYNEQFFGPGTRLTVL.

The chain has TRBV28 and TRBJ1-2; D gene uncertain. Deletions cut 7 bases from V and 0 bases from J, with 15 bases between. CDR3 length equals 15 residues. The V gene's germline CDR1 is MDHEN and CDR2 SYDVKM. Written as DNA, the CDR3 is TGTGCCAGCATTCGGGAGCAGGTTCCTAACTATGGCTACACCTTC. Its protein is CASIREQVPNYGYTF.

This clone was seen only once. The chain is built from TRBV27 and TRBJ2-3; D gene ambiguous. Germline V gives CDR1 MNHEY, CDR2 SMNVEV (reference sequence). V was pared by 8 bases and J by 3 bases, with 6 bases between. This CDR3 region has 11 residues. The CDR3 DNA reads TGTGCCAGCCCTAGGACAGATACGCAGTATTTT. Translation: CASPRTDTQYF.

The V and J genes are TRBV2 and TRBJ2-2; TRBD2 matches at 7 bases. The CDR3 runs to 15 residues. Per germline, CDR1 SNHLY and CDR2 FYNNEI. The J segment lost 4 bases and the V segment lost 11 bases, leaving 13 bases of the junction unmatched. CDR3 in DNA: TGTGCCGGGAAAACCGGGACTAAATCCACCGGGGAGCTGTTTTTT. Protein sequence: CAGKTGTKSTGELFF.

This chain joins TRBV7-2 and TRBJ2-2; 9 positions agree with TRBD1. This CDR3 is 19 amino acids long. Looked up from germline, CDR1 is SGHTA and CDR2 is FQGNSA. Losses at the gene ends were 3 bases for V and 4 bases for J; bases not matched to a gene: 15. This CDR3 reads CASSFPGQGLPTATGELFF. In DNA form, the CDR3 reads TGTGCCAGCAGCTTTCCGGGACAGGGACTCCCCACCGCCACCGGGGAGCTGTTTTTT.

The chain has TRBV15 and TRBJ2-2; 7 bases agree with TRBD2. Germline lookup yields CDR1 LNHNV and CDR2 YYDKDF (reference sequence). The J segment lost 3 bases and the V segment lost 0 bases, leaving 7 bases of the junction unmatched. The CDR3 sequence is 17 residues long. The CDR3 sequence is CATSRDLEGGDTGELFF. The DNA for the CDR3 is TGTGCCACCAGCAGAGATTTGGAGGGAGGGGACACCGGGGAGCTGTTTTTT.

This rearrangement joins TRBV7-2 to TRBJ1-2; D is uncertain. This CDR3 spans 14 amino acids. Germline values: CDR1 SGHTA, CDR2 FQGNSA. The V gene lost 4 bases and the J gene lost 3 bases, with 12 bases spanning the gap. The CDR3: CASSWTLGDYGYTF. Here the CDR3 DNA reads TGTGCCAGCAGCTGGACCCTGGGAGACTATGGCTACACCTTC.

The rearrangement uses TRBV9 and TRBJ2-1; unclear D gene. This CDR3 has 13 residues. The ends were cut back, 0 bases at V and 9 bases at J, with 10 bases in the middle. Germline CDR1 is SGDLS and CDR2 is YYNGEE. DNA for the CDR3: TGTGCCAGCAGCGTAGTGGTGCGAAGTGAGCAGTTCTTC. Residues: CASSVVVRSEQFF.

This sequence joins TRBV19 and TRBJ2-2; TRBD2 agrees at 10 bases. The V gene end was trimmed by 3 bases and the J gene end by 1 base; junction bases not matched to a gene: 8. The germline gives CDR1 LNHDA, CDR2 SQIVND (reference sequence). The CDR3 covers 18 residues. As DNA, the CDR3 is TGTGCCAGTAGTATTCGCCTAGCGGGAGTAAGGAACACCGGGGAGCTGTTTTTT. It yields the protein CASSIRLAGVRNTGELFF.

The DNA of the CDR3 is TGTGCCAGTAGTCAACAGGGTCCTAACTATGGCTACACCTTC. Translated, it gives CASSQQGPNYGYTF. The V and J genes are TRBV19 and TRBJ1-2, with a possible D match to TRBD1 (6 bases). In germline, CDR1 is LNHDA, CDR2 SQIVND (reference sequence). This CDR3 has 14 residues. Trimming left V 5 bases short and J 0 bases short, with 10 bases between.

The chain has TRBV5-4 and TRBJ2-7; 14 bases map to TRBD2. The CDR3 length is 15 residues. V was clipped by 4 bases and J by 4 bases; unmatched bases: 4. CDR1 and CDR2 from the germline V gene are SGHNT and YYREEE (reference sequence). CDR3 bases: TGTGCCAGCAGCGAGGGACTAGCGGGAGCGTACGAGCAGTACTTC. Its translation is CASSEGLAGAYEQYF. The full variable domain, completed using reference TRBV5-4 and TRBJ2-7, is ETGVTQSPTHLIKTRGQQVTLRCSSQSGHNTVSWYQQALGQGPQFIFQYYREEENGRGNFPPRFSGLQFPNYSSELNVNALELDDSALYLCASSEGLAGAYEQYFGPGTRLTVT.

The chain has TRBV18 and TRBJ2-5; possibly TRBD1 for D (5 bases). The germline CDR1 and CDR2 sequences are KGHSH and LQKENI. Trimming shortened V by 6 bases and J by 4 bases, and 15 bases separated the two germline ends. This CDR3 contains 14 residues. CDR3 loop: CASSRQPARETQYF. Here the CDR3 DNA reads TGTGCCAGCTCTCGACAGCCGGCTAGAGAGACCCAGTACTTC.

This clone occurred once. The chain's CDR3 is CASSPRVTNTEAFF. As DNA, the CDR3 is TGTGCCAGCAGTCCCAGGGTGACTAACACTGAAGCTTTCTTT. The V call is TRBV27, the J call TRBJ1-1, with D perhaps TRBD1 (5 bases). The CDR3 consists of 14 residues. V was pared by 5 bases and J by 2 bases, with 12 bases between. Germline V lookup: CDR1 MNHEY, CDR2 SMNVEV (reference sequence).

The chain has TRBV5-5 and TRBJ2-5, with TRBD2 matching over 7 bases. CDR3 size: 16 residues. Germline CDR1 is SGHKS and CDR2 is YYEKEE (reference sequence). Germline trimming cut 4 bases from V and 5 bases from J; bases unmatched to any gene: 14. The CDR3 sequence is CASSPPLAGVGETQYF. The CDR3 DNA sequence: TGTGCCAGCAGCCCGCCCCTTGCGGGGGTGGGGGAGACCCAGTACTTC.

This clone was seen a handful of times. The V and J genes are TRBV5-1 and TRBJ1-5; weak D call: TRBD1 (6 bases). CDR1 and CDR2 (germline): SGHRS, YFSETQ. The CDR3 contains 13 residues. The germline V and J ends were trimmed by 3 bases and 5 bases, with 9 bases remaining between them. The CDR3, as DNA: TGCGCCAGCAGCTCGGACAGCGATCAGCCCCAGCATTTT. It specifies CASSSDSDQPQHF. Complete variable domain (other parts from reference TRBV5-1 and TRBJ1-5): KAGVTQTPRYLIKTRGQQVTLSCSPISGHRSVSWYQQTPGQGLQFLFEYFSETQRNKGNFPGRFSGRQFSNSRSEMNVSTLELGDSALYLCASSSDSDQPQHFGDGTRLSIL.

J is TRBJ2-1 and V is TRBV7-8; 8 nucleotides align to TRBD1. V lost 5 bases and J lost 3; bases outside the gene matches: 9. CDR1 SGHVS and CDR2 FQNEAQ come from the germline V gene. This CDR3 spans 16 amino acids. CDR3 DNA: TGTGCCAGCAGCCCGGCACGGGACAGGCTCTACAATGAGCAGTTCTTC. Protein sequence: CASSPARDRLYNEQFF. Full variable domain (outside the CDR3, taken from reference TRBV7-8 and TRBJ2-1): GAGVSQSPRYKVAKRGQDVALRCDPISGHVSLFWYQQALGQGPEFLTYFQNEAQLDKSGLPSDRFFAERPEGSVSTLKIQRTQQEDSAVYLCASSPARDRLYNEQFFGPGTRLTVL.

This chain links TRBV19 with TRBJ2-2; D is perhaps TRBD2 (6 bases). The CDR3 is 13 residues long. The V gene's germline CDR1 is LNHDA and CDR2 SQIVND (reference sequence). V gave up 7 bases and J gave up 5 bases, with 11 bases separating them. As DNA, the CDR3 is TGTGCCAGTAAACGGAGGGAAACCGGGGAGCTGTTTTTT. Translating gives CASKRRETGELFF.

This sequence joins TRBV29-1 and TRBJ1-3; D is undetermined. This CDR3 is 14 amino acids long. V lost 7 bases to trimming and J lost 0 bases, with 13 bases between them. CDR1 and CDR2 (germline): SQVTM, ANQGSEA. The CDR3 protein is CSATSAFSGNTIYF. The CDR3, as DNA: TGCAGCGCTACGAGCGCTTTCTCTGGAAACACCATATATTTT.

V gene TRBV28 combines with J gene TRBJ2-7; 7 bases are a match to TRBD2. With 1 base clipped from V and 0 bases from J, the junction kept 6 bases outside the gene matches. Germline lookup yields CDR1 MDHEN and CDR2 SYDVKM. This CDR3 comprises 16 residues. This CDR3 is CASSLSGLPSSYEQYF. In DNA form, the CDR3 reads TGTGCCAGCAGTTTATCGGGACTACCGAGCTCCTACGAGCAGTACTTC. The variable domain in full, with the rest retrieved from reference TRBV28 and TRBJ2-7, is DVKVTQSSRYLVKRTGEKVFLECVQDMDHENMFWYRQDPGLGLRLIYFSYDVKMKEKGDIPEGYSVSREKKERFSLILESASTNQTSMYLCASSLSGLPSSYEQYFGPGTRLTVT.